These 23 T cell receptor beta chains originate from one sample sequenced in a study of blood T cell repertoires in COVID-19. Assay: immunoSEQ multiplex PCR; the TCRdb copy retains only in-frame clones and omits some. The sample has 300,000 to 350,000 clones, 80% to 90% seen once. The sample was PBMCs or T cells enriched from blood (not recorded which). The source is a man aged 25-45 years who had recovered from COVID-19.

The CDR3 region is CASSRRTGAPDGYTF. CDR3 in DNA: TGCGCCAGCAGCCGCAGGACAGGGGCGCCGGATGGCTACACCTTC. V and J are TRBV5-1 and TRBJ1-2; 9 bases are a match to TRBD1. The CDR3 is made up of 15 amino acids. The V gene end was trimmed by 4 bases and the J gene end by 6 bases; junction bases not matched to a gene: 10. The V gene's germline CDR1 is SGHRS and CDR2 YFSETQ. The complete variable domain, with remaining parts taken from reference TRBV5-1 and TRBJ1-2, reads KAGVTQTPRYLIKTRGQQVTLSCSPISGHRSVSWYQQTPGQGLQFLFEYFSETQRNKGNFPGRFSGRQFSNSRSEMNVSTLELGDSALYLCASSRRTGAPDGYTFGSGTRLTVV.

This chain joins TRBV7-2 and TRBJ1-6, with D maybe TRBD1 (6 bases). Looked up from germline, CDR1 is SGHTA and CDR2 is FQGNSA. The CDR3 is made up of 15 amino acids. The ends were cut back, 5 bases at V and 4 bases at J, with 12 bases in the middle. Here the CDR3 reads CASSEKGGYNSPLHF. The DNA for the CDR3 is TGTGCCAGCAGCGAGAAGGGGGGGTATAATTCACCCCTCCACTTT.

This clone was seen only once. The CDR3 DNA sequence: TGTGCCAGCAGAGAACAGGGGAGCTCTGGAAACACCATATATTTT. Protein product: CASREQGSSGNTIYF. The V and J genes are TRBV27 and TRBJ1-3, with 7 bases fitting TRBD1. Germline V gene data show CDR1 as MNHEY and CDR2 as SMNVEV (reference sequence). The CDR3 covers 15 residues. The V gene end was trimmed by 6 bases and the J gene end by 0 bases; junction bases not matched to a gene: 5.

V is TRBV6-5 and J is TRBJ1-1; 8 bases are a match to TRBD1. The junction had 6 bases not matched to a gene; V was cut back by 5 bases and J by 4 bases. The germline gives CDR1 MNHEY, CDR2 SVGAGI. This CDR3 comprises 14 residues. CDR3 sequence (DNA): TGTGCCAGCAGTCTTTCGGACAGGGTCACTGAAGCTTTCTTT. Translating it yields CASSLSDRVTEAFF.

As regards this clone: This CDR3 is also generated by other DNA sequences in the sample. The chain uses TRBV7-2 and TRBJ2-7; D gene uncertain. This CDR3 spans 11 amino acids. V shed 4 bases and J shed 3 bases, with 4 bases lying between them. The V gene's germline CDR1 is SGHTA and CDR2 FQGNSA. CDR3 in DNA: TGTGCCAGCAGCTCTTACTACGAGCAGTACTTC. It encodes CASSSYYEQYF.

This rearrangement joins TRBV5-5 to TRBJ1-3, with TRBD1 matching over 10 bases. The trim removed 4 bases at V and 7 bases at J, leaving 8 bases unmatched. The CDR3 length is 15 residues. Germline V gene data show CDR1 as SGHKS and CDR2 as YYEKEE (reference sequence). The CDR3 protein is CASSTPGQGINTIYF. The CDR3 coding sequence is TGTGCCAGCAGCACCCCGGGACAGGGGATCAACACCATATATTTT.

J is TRBJ2-1 and V is TRBV7-3; 7 nucleotides line up with TRBD1. The CDR3 consists of 20 residues. Germline CDR1 is SGHTA and CDR2 is FQGTGA. With V trimmed by 3 bases and J by 6 bases, 23 bases remained unmatched. CDR3 nucleotides: TGTGCCAGCAGCTTGGCAGGGGGAATCCCCTCCAGGATTAAGAGCAATGAGCAGTTCTTC. The encoded protein is CASSLAGGIPSRIKSNEQFF.

The V and J genes are TRBV5-1 and TRBJ2-2, with 8 bases that match TRBD1. V trimming: 4 bases; J trimming: 6 bases; junction bases outside the gene matches: 11. Germline CDR1 and CDR2: SGHRS and YFSETQ. The CDR3 runs to 16 residues. CDR3 sequence: CASSVGQGFNSGELFF. DNA of the CDR3: TGCGCCAGCAGCGTAGGACAGGGCTTTAATTCCGGGGAGCTGTTTTTT.

The V call is TRBV7-2, the J call TRBJ2-1; 12 nucleotides line up with TRBD2. The germline V gene has CDR1 SGHTA and CDR2 FQGNSA. Trimming removed 5 bases from V and 7 bases from J; junction bases left unmatched: 6. The CDR3 consists of 15 residues. Here the CDR3 DNA reads TGTGCCAGCAGCCAAGCTAGCGGGGGGGCGAATGAGCAGTTCTTC. This sequence encodes CASSQASGGANEQFF.

V and J are TRBV6-5 and TRBJ1-3, with a weak D call TRBD1 (5 bases). Germline values: CDR1 MNHEY, CDR2 SVGAGI. The V end lost 7 bases, the J end lost 0 bases, and 10 bases lay between the germline ends. The CDR3 loop spans 14 amino acids. The chain's CDR3 is CASNLQVSGNTIYF. The CDR3, as DNA: TGTGCCAGCAATCTACAGGTCTCTGGAAACACCATATATTTT.

The chain couples TRBV24-1 to TRBJ2-7; tentative D call: TRBD2 (6 bases). This CDR3 has 13 amino acids. V dropped 3 bases and J dropped 1 base, with 6 bases sitting between them. Germline loops: CDR1 KGHDR, CDR2 SFDVKD. The CDR3 spells CATSDAGSYEQYF. The CDR3 bases are TGTGCCACCAGTGATGCGGGATCCTACGAGCAGTACTTC.

CDR3 sequence reads: CASSETVLHSSYEQYF. DNA for the CDR3: TGTGCCAGCAGTGAAACAGTCCTACATTCTTCCTACGAGCAGTACTTC. The rearrangement joins TRBV6-1 to TRBJ2-7; no clear D. This CDR3 region has 16 residues. The V gene's germline CDR1 is MNHNS and CDR2 SASEGT. V was cut by 2 bases and J by 1 base, with 15 bases left in between.

The gene calls are TRBV3-1 (or the pseudogene TRBV3-2) and TRBJ2-5; D is uncertain. CDR3 length: 14 residues. Between the trimmed V and J ends, which lost 2 bases and 5 bases, there was a span of 12 bases. Per germline, CDR1 LGHDT and CDR2 YNNKEL (reference sequence). CDR3 sequence: CASSQQTVLETQYF. CDR3 nucleotide sequence: TGTGCCAGCAGCCAACAAACAGTGCTTGAGACCCAGTACTTC.

The V gene is TRBV9, the J gene TRBJ2-2; no definite D call. The CDR3 extends over 13 amino acids. V was clipped by 0 bases and J by 4 bases, with 4 bases between them. Germline-derived CDR1 and CDR2 are SGDLS and YYNGEE. The CDR3 sequence is CASSVGSTGELFF. The CDR3 DNA is TGTGCCAGCAGCGTAGGGAGCACCGGGGAGCTGTTTTTT.

This chain uses TRBV30 with TRBJ2-1; the D gene is possibly TRBD1 (6 bases). CDR3 length equals 12 residues. V lost 3 bases to trimming and J lost 10 bases, with 13 bases between them. Germline V gene lookup returns CDR1 GTSNPN and CDR2 SVGIG (reference sequence). CDR3 DNA: TGTGCCTGGAGCGAAGACAGGACCGAGCAGTTCTTC. Amino acids: CAWSEDRTEQFF.

The rearrangement links TRBV7-9 to TRBJ2-5, with 8 bases lining up with TRBD1. The V gene end was trimmed by 3 bases and the J gene end by 5 bases; junction bases not matched to a gene: 8. The CDR3 has 15 residues. The germline CDR1 and CDR2 sequences are SEHNR and FQNEAQ (reference sequence). This CDR3 is CASSLGRGRGETQYF. In nucleotides, the CDR3 is TGTGCCAGCAGCTTGGGCAGGGGGCGAGGTGAGACCCAGTACTTC.

This rearrangement joins TRBV7-9 to TRBJ2-3; D is ambiguous. CDR1 and CDR2 (germline): SEHNR, FQNEAQ (reference sequence). The CDR3 spans 16 residues. Trimming removed 5 bases at V and 0 bases at J, with 15 bases between. CDR3 region: CASSLYGSSSTDTQYF. The DNA for the CDR3 is TGTGCCAGCAGCCTCTATGGTAGCTCTAGCACAGATACGCAGTATTTT.

Remarks on this clone: At the DNA level, this CDR3 is encoded by other sequences in the same sample as well. This chain uses TRBV5-6 with TRBJ2-7; D ambiguous. The CDR3 contains 12 residues. Germline CDR1 SGHDT, CDR2 YYEEEE. The V and J ends lost 0 bases and 1 base respectively, with 2 bases between them. The CDR3 sequence: CASSLASYEQYF. The CDR3 DNA reads as TGTGCCAGCAGCTTGGCATCCTACGAGCAGTACTTC.

The chain uses TRBV13 and TRBJ2-3; TRBD2 agrees at 8 bases. This CDR3 has 16 residues. CDR1 and CDR2 from the germline V gene are PRHDT and FYEKMQ (reference sequence). J gave up 4 bases and V 0 bases, and 6 bases lay outside the gene matches. The CDR3 reads CASSLGIGGGSDTQYF. The CDR3 nucleotides read TGTGCCAGCAGCTTAGGTATTGGCGGGGGGTCAGATACGCAGTATTTT.

The CDR3: CASSRGNDYGYTF. CDR3 nucleotides: TGTGCCAGCTCACGAGGGAACGACTATGGCTACACCTTC. The chain carries TRBV18 and TRBJ1-2, with D uncertain. Trimming pared 4 bases from V and 3 bases from J, leaving 9 bases between. The CDR3 is 13 residues long. Germline V gene data show CDR1 as KGHSH and CDR2 as LQKENI. Full variable domain (remainder filled in from reference TRBV18 and TRBJ1-2): NAGVMQNPRHLVRRRGQEARLRCSPMKGHSHVYWYRQLPEEGLKFMVYLQKENIIDESGMPKERFSAEFPKEGPSILRIQQVVRGDSAAYFCASSRGNDYGYTFGSGTRLTVV.

Comment on this clone: The junction and the germline gene differ at one end; a read error may be behind it. V gene TRBV19 combines with J gene TRBJ1-5; 8 positions match TRBD1. This CDR3 comprises 16 residues. Germline CDR1 is LNHDA and CDR2 is SQIVND (reference sequence). The CDR3 coding sequence is TGTTCCAGCTCACCCCCTGGACAGGGCCCGAATCAGCCCCAGCATTTT. Translation: CSSSPPGQGPNQPQHF.

The chain carries TRBV14 and TRBJ2-5; maybe TRBD2 (6 bases). Germline CDR1 is SGHDN and CDR2 is FVKESK. Deletions cut 4 bases from V and 3 bases from J, with 15 bases between. There are 15 residues in the CDR3. The CDR3 bases are TGTGCCAGCAGCCCTCTCGGGGCGGGGAAAGAGACCCAGTACTTC. As protein: CASSPLGAGKETQYF.

This clone has a single count. This chain links TRBV4-2 with TRBJ2-2; a weak D match, TRBD2 (5 bases). Trimming removed 0 bases at V and 1 base at J, with 6 bases between. Looked up from germline, CDR1 is LGHNA and CDR2 is YNFKEQ. The length of the CDR3 is 15 residues. The CDR3 DNA sequence: TGTGCCAGCAGCCAAGATGCGGGGAACACCGGGGAGCTGTTTTTT. This codes for CASSQDAGNTGELFF.